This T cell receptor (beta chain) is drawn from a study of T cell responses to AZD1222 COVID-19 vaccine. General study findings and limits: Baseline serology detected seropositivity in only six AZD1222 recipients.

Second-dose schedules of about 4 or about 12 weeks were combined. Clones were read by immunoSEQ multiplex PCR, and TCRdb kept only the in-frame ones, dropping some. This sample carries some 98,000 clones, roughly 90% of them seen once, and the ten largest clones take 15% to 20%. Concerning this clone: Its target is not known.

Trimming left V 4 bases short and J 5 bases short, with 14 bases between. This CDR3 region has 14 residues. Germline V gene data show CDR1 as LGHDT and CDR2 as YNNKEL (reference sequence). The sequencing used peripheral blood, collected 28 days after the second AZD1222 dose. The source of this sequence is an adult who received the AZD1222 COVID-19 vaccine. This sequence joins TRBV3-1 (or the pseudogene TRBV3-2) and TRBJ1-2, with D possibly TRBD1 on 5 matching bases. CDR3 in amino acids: CASSLLGVVYGYTF. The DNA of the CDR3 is TGTGCCAGCAGCCTGCTAGGGGTGGTATATGGCTACACCTTC.